This T cell receptor (beta chain) was captured in a study of cytomegalovirus exposure and HLA in healthy donors. Notes on the study in general: There was a cluster of highly shared sequence variants that was likely a sequencing artifact. Both high specificity and high sensitivity reportedly marked the classifier's diagnosis of cytomegalovirus status. The majority of CMV-associated TCR beta chains were reported as apparently HLA-restricted in a later analysis.

This clone showed up just a few times. Its cognate antigen is unknown. The primer mix had 60 Vbeta and 13 Jbeta primers. The data were produced by immunoSEQ multiplex PCR, yet TCRdb's version contains in-frame clones alone and is incomplete. The repertoire holds approximately 160,000 clones, with 68% as singletons. The sequence came from a woman aged 40-49 years in good health and CMV-seropositive. Source material: PBMCs.

The DNA of the CDR3 is TGTGCCAGCACCGGACAGGGGGATAATTCACCCCTCCACTTT. Translated: CASTGQGDNSPLHF. This chain joins TRBV28 and TRBJ1-6; 10 nucleotides line up with TRBD1. The CDR3 is made up of 14 amino acids. The junction had 2 bases not matched to a gene; V was cut back by 7 bases and J by 5 bases. Germline CDR1 and CDR2: MDHEN and SYDVKM.